These T cell receptor beta chains were read from a single sample in a study of identical twins. TCRdb recomputed calls from the 5' RACE reads with MiXCR, one row per CDR3 protein. The top ten clones hold around 0.98% of a sample with around 490,000 distinct CDR3 sequences, 14% of them seen once. The data were also submitted as part of a second study, on yellow fever vaccine responses in identical twins.

The sequenced material came from CD4+ T cells sorted from blood. The receptors derive from a woman between 18 and 30 years old in good health. The CDR3 runs from the conserved cysteine through the conserved F or W. A D gene is named only where the DNA matches it firmly. For some rows the clone size is stated as once, few or many, or as a class when expanded; others skip it.

j_call v_call clone_size d_call cdr3_nt cdr3_aa
TRBJ1-1 TRBV4-3 few . TGCGCCAGCAGCCAAGATCTACAAAAAGGGGGGGTAGGGTCGGAAGCTTTCTTT CASSQDLQKGGVGSEAFF
TRBJ2-2 TRBV24-1 . TRBD1 TGTGCCACCAGTGACCCACCCCGCCCGGGACAGGGGGCCGGGGAGCTGTTTTTT CATSDPPRPGQGAGELFF
TRBJ2-3 TRBV7-9 many TRBD1 TGTGCCAGCAGCACAAGACAGGGGGCGGATACGCAGTATTTT CASSTRQGADTQYF
TRBJ2-1 TRBV25-1 . . TGTGCCAGCAGTGAATTCCCCCTAGGGGGAGGGCACAATGAGCAGTTCTTC CASSEFPLGGGHNEQFF
TRBJ2-7 TRBV7-2 many TRBD2 TGTGCCAGCAGCTTAGGACTAGCGGGAAGCTCCTACGAGCAGTACTTC CASSLGLAGSSYEQYF
TRBJ2-7 TRBV11-2 . . TGTGCCAGCAGCTTGCTAAGAGGGGGAGACCGTAGCGAGCAGTACTTC CASSLLRGGDRSEQYF
TRBJ2-1 TRBV11-3 . . TGTGCCAGCAGCCTCGGGGCTAGCGACAATGAGCAGTTCTTC CASSLGASDNEQFF
TRBJ2-1 TRBV9 . . TGTGCCAGCAGCGAAACCGGGACCCTATACAATGAGCAGTTCTTC CASSETGTLYNEQFF
TRBJ2-1 TRBV10-2 few TRBD2 TGCGCCAGAGGTAGCCTAGCGGGGGACAATGAGCAGTTCTTC CARGSLAGDNEQFF
TRBJ2-2 TRBV5-1 . TRBD1 TGCGCCAGCAGCTTGTACCCAGGGGGTGAGAGGACTGGGGAGCTGTTTTTT CASSLYPGGERTGELFF
TRBJ2-3 TRBV5-1 . . TGCGCCAGCAGCTTGGGTATCACCCTAAGGACAGATACGCAGTATTTT CASSLGITLRTDTQYF
TRBJ1-3 TRBV12-3/TRBV12-4 many . TGTGCCAGCAGGAACACAGGCGTCTCTGGAAACACCATATATTTT CASRNTGVSGNTIYF
TRBJ2-7 TRBV18 many TRBD2 TGTGCCAGCTCACCAGTGGGAGCGGGAGGGTCCTCCTACGAGCAGTACTTC CASSPVGAGGSSYEQYF
TRBJ1-2 TRBV5-6 many . TGTGCCAGCAGCTTGATTGTGCCGTCAGGGAAAGGCTACACCTTC CASSLIVPSGKGYTF
TRBJ2-1 TRBV28 few . TGTGCCAGCTACGGGACTCTCCCCTACAATGAGCAGTTCTTC CASYGTLPYNEQFF
TRBJ2-3 TRBV6-2/TRBV6-3 . . TGTGCCAGCAGTTACTCAGGATCCCTCACAGATACGCAGTATTTT CASSYSGSLTDTQYF
TRBJ2-3 TRBV6-1 . TRBD2 TGTGCCAGCAGTGTAGCGGGGGGATCTGATACGCAGTATTTT CASSVAGGSDTQYF
TRBJ2-3 TRBV5-5 few TRBD2 TGTGCCAGCAGCTTTTTACGGGGGGACCCAGATACGCAGTATTTT CASSFLRGDPDTQYF
TRBJ2-7 TRBV20-1 . . TGCAGTGCTAGAGACCCTGGCGAATACGAGCAGTACTTC CSARDPGEYEQYF
TRBJ2-7 TRBV30 . TRBD2 TGTGCCGGGGCGGGAGCGGCCGAGCAGTACTTC CAGAGAAEQYF
TRBJ2-7 TRBV11-1 . TRBD2 TGTGCCAGCAGCTTAGCCCTAGCGGGGGGCTACGAGCAGTACTTC CASSLALAGGYEQYF
TRBJ2-5 TRBV5-1 few TRBD2 TGCGCCAGCAGCCAGCGGGGGAACCAAGAGACCCAGTACTTC CASSQRGNQETQYF
TRBJ2-3 TRBV18 . . TGTGCCAGCTCCCCAGTAAGCCAGTATACAGATACGCAGTATTTT CASSPVSQYTDTQYF
TRBJ1-2 TRBV12-3/TRBV12-4 few . TGTGCCAGCAGTGTCCTGGGGAGCTACACCTTC CASSVLGSYTF
TRBJ2-3 TRBV28 many TRBD1 TGTGCCAGCAGTTTTCGGAGAGGGGGCCTGGGTACGCAGTATTTT CASSFRRGGLGTQYF
TRBJ2-4 TRBV3-1 . . TGTGCCAGCAGCCCAGGGGGGGATCTTCCCCCATACTTC CASSPGGDLPPYF
TRBJ2-3 TRBV5-8 . TRBD1 TGTGCCAGCAGTTGGATTAGGGACAGGGGGCTTAAAGATACGCAGTATTTT CASSWIRDRGLKDTQYF
TRBJ2-1 TRBV14 few . TGTGCCAGCAGCCAGCAAGGCGGGTTCGATGAGCAGTTCTTC CASSQQGGFDEQFF
TRBJ2-2 TRBV10-3 . . TGTGCCATCAGACAGGGTTCTTACACCGGGGAGCTGTTTTTT CAIRQGSYTGELFF
TRBJ2-5 TRBV20-1 . . TGCAGTGCTACCTTGAACGGCGCCCAGTACTTC CSATLNGAQYF
TRBJ2-7 TRBV12-3/TRBV12-4 . TRBD1 TGTGCCAGCAATACTCTGGCAGGGGGTATCCACGAGCAGTACTTC CASNTLAGGIHEQYF
TRBJ2-7 TRBV4-2 many TRBD1 TGTGCCAGCAGCCATGGGGACAGGGACTCCTACGAGCAGTACTTC CASSHGDRDSYEQYF
TRBJ1-6 TRBV5-1 . . TGCGCCAGCAGCCCGGAGGACAGAACCTATAATTCACCCCTCCACTTT CASSPEDRTYNSPLHF
TRBJ2-3 TRBV20-1 few . TGCAGTGCTAGAGGAGTGGCGGGGTTCACAGATACGCAGTATTTT CSARGVAGFTDTQYF
TRBJ2-7 TRBV6-5 . TRBD1 TGTGCCAGCAGTTACAAGACAGGGAAGAGGTACGAGCAGTACTTC CASSYKTGKRYEQYF
TRBJ1-2 TRBV2 many . TGTGCCAGCAGAGACAGCTCAATAGGGACTAACTATGGCTACACCTTC CASRDSSIGTNYGYTF
TRBJ2-2 TRBV11-3 few . TGTGCCAGCAGCCGGGACTTAAGCTACACCGGGGAGCTGTTTTTT CASSRDLSYTGELFF
TRBJ2-3 TRBV6-1 few TRBD1 TGTGCCAGCCGACCGACAGGGGCTAGCACAGATACGCAGTATTTT CASRPTGASTDTQYF
TRBJ2-2 TRBV5-1 few TRBD2 TGCGCCAGCAGCTTGTATTCTAGCGGGAACACCGGGGAGCTGTTTTTT CASSLYSSGNTGELFF
TRBJ2-1 TRBV5-1 few TRBD1 TGCGCCAGCAGCTTGGCCGGACAGGCCGGGAATGAGCAGTTCTTC CASSLAGQAGNEQFF
TRBJ2-1 TRBV6-1 few . TGTGCCAGCAGTGAAAGGGTCGATGAGCAGTTCTTC CASSERVDEQFF
TRBJ2-5 TRBV10-2 . TRBD1 TGCGCCAGGAGAAAGCCAGGGGGCTGGGAGACCCAGTACTTC CARRKPGGWETQYF
TRBJ2-2 TRBV29-1 . . TGCAGCGGCCCCGAGGGGGAGAACACCGGGGAGCTGTTTTTT CSGPEGENTGELFF
TRBJ2-2 TRBV3-1 . . TGTGCCAGCAGCCTAAGGGGTATCCCGGAGCTGTTTTTT CASSLRGIPELFF
TRBJ1-6 TRBV3-1 few . TGTGCCAGCAGCCAAGGGCAAAATAATTCACCCCTCCACTTT CASSQGQNNSPLHF
TRBJ2-7 TRBV5-1 many . TGCGCCAGCAGCTTGGCCTACGGGGGTATCTCCTACGAGCAGTACTTC CASSLAYGGISYEQYF